This is a list of T cell receptor beta chains from one sample in a study of blood T cell repertoires in COVID-19. Assay: immunoSEQ multiplex PCR; the TCRdb copy retains only in-frame clones and omits some. The sample has 130,000 or so clones, around 80% seen once. The sequenced material came from PBMCs or T cells enriched from blood (not recorded which). The receptors were gathered from a middle-aged man with acute COVID-19. The CDR3 runs from the conserved cysteine through the conserved F or W. The D gene is left open where the match is weak. Expanded clones are given a class, and other clones once, few, many or no size at all.

clone size: .
J gene: TRBJ2-5
V gene: TRBV7-2
D gene: .
CDR3 protein: CASSYLRQVEETQYF
CDR3 DNA: TGTGCCAGCAGCTATCTTAGACAGGTCGAAGAGACCCAGTACTTC

clone size: once
J gene: TRBJ1-2
V gene: TRBV6-5
D gene: .
CDR3 protein: CASSLTYASDGYTF
CDR3 DNA: TGTGCCAGCAGTCTAACGTATGCTTCGGATGGCTACACCTTC

clone size: .
J gene: TRBJ2-4
V gene: TRBV6-1
D gene: .
CDR3 protein: CASSERGNIQYF
CDR3 DNA: TGTGCCAGCAGTGAAAGGGGAAACATTCAGTACTTC

clone size: .
J gene: TRBJ1-1
V gene: TRBV4-1
D gene: .
CDR3 protein: CASSPELGVPTEAFF
CDR3 DNA: TGCGCCAGCAGCCCCGAACTGGGAGTCCCCACTGAAGCTTTCTTT

clone size: .
J gene: TRBJ2-1
V gene: TRBV3-1/TRBV3-2
D gene: TRBD2
CDR3 protein: CASSPNSGGAWNEQFF
CDR3 DNA: TGTGCCAGCAGCCCAAATAGCGGGGGGGCCTGGAATGAGCAGTTCTTC

clone size: .
J gene: TRBJ2-2
V gene: TRBV25-1
D gene: TRBD2
CDR3 protein: CASTSGKAGELFF
CDR3 DNA: TGTGCCAGCACCAGCGGGAAGGCCGGGGAGCTGTTTTTT

clone size: .
J gene: TRBJ2-7
V gene: TRBV5-1
D gene: .
CDR3 protein: CASSLGRVFSYEQYF
CDR3 DNA: TGCGCCAGCAGCTTGGGCAGGGTATTCTCCTACGAGCAGTACTTC

clone size: .
J gene: TRBJ2-2
V gene: TRBV5-1
D gene: TRBD1
CDR3 protein: CASSLGDRLNTGELFF
CDR3 DNA: TGCGCCAGCAGCTTGGGGGACAGGTTGAACACCGGGGAGCTGTTTTTT

clone size: .
J gene: TRBJ1-2
V gene: TRBV7-9
D gene: TRBD1
CDR3 protein: CASSFSRGQDGYTF
CDR3 DNA: TGTGCCAGCAGCTTTTCCAGGGGGCAGGATGGCTACACCTTC

clone size: .
J gene: TRBJ2-2
V gene: TRBV7-2
D gene: TRBD2
CDR3 protein: CASSLAAGGPDTGELFF
CDR3 DNA: TGTGCCAGCAGCTTAGCGGCGGGGGGGCCGGACACCGGGGAGCTGTTTTTT

clone size: .
J gene: TRBJ2-2
V gene: TRBV5-1
D gene: .
CDR3 protein: CASSLLSSGVGELFF
CDR3 DNA: TGCGCCAGCAGCTTGTTATCGTCTGGAGTCGGGGAGCTGTTTTTT

clone size: .
J gene: TRBJ2-2
V gene: TRBV11-3
D gene: .
CDR3 protein: CASSLGNQDTGELFF
CDR3 DNA: TGTGCCAGCAGCTTAGGGAATCAGGACACCGGGGAGCTGTTTTTT

clone size: .
J gene: TRBJ2-2
V gene: TRBV11-2
D gene: TRBD2
CDR3 protein: CASSVAGGGTGELFF
CDR3 DNA: TGTGCCAGCAGCGTAGCGGGAGGGGGAACCGGGGAGCTGTTTTTT

clone size: .
J gene: TRBJ1-1
V gene: TRBV19
D gene: TRBD1
CDR3 protein: CASSRGQAYTEAFF
CDR3 DNA: TGTGCCAGTTCCAGGGGGCAGGCCTACACTGAAGCTTTCTTT

clone size: .
J gene: TRBJ1-1
V gene: TRBV5-4
D gene: .
CDR3 protein: CASSFQGKNTEAFF
CDR3 DNA: TGTGCCAGCAGCTTCCAGGGCAAGAACACTGAAGCTTTCTTT

clone size: .
J gene: TRBJ2-1
V gene: TRBV7-9
D gene: TRBD1
CDR3 protein: CASSSMYRGLPRDEQFF
CDR3 DNA: TGTGCCAGCAGTTCGATGTACAGGGGGCTGCCTAGGGATGAGCAGTTCTTC

clone size: .
J gene: TRBJ1-3
V gene: TRBV3-1/TRBV3-2
D gene: .
CDR3 protein: CASSQVWQGTGNTIYF
CDR3 DNA: TGTGCCAGCAGCCAAGTGTGGCAGGGGACTGGAAACACCATATATTTT

clone size: .
J gene: TRBJ1-6
V gene: TRBV30
D gene: TRBD1
CDR3 protein: CAWSVQRQGGTPLHF
CDR3 DNA: TGTGCCTGGAGTGTACAGAGACAGGGGGGAACACCCCTCCACTTT

clone size: .
J gene: TRBJ2-7
V gene: TRBV21-1
D gene: .
CDR3 protein: CASSRPGQTFEQYF
CDR3 DNA: TGTGCCAGCAGCAGGCCCGGACAGACCTTTGAGCAGTACTTC

clone size: .
J gene: TRBJ1-5
V gene: TRBV19
D gene: .
CDR3 protein: CASSIGYGDTLGNQPQHF
CDR3 DNA: TGTGCCAGTAGTATAGGGTATGGGGACACCCTGGGCAATCAGCCCCAGCATTTT

clone size: .
J gene: TRBJ1-5
V gene: TRBV18
D gene: TRBD1
CDR3 protein: CASSAGTGGVNQPQHF
CDR3 DNA: TGTGCCAGCTCGGCCGGGACAGGGGGCGTAAATCAGCCCCAGCATTTT

clone size: .
J gene: TRBJ2-2
V gene: TRBV28
D gene: TRBD2
CDR3 protein: CASLLSGGGSGELFF
CDR3 DNA: TGTGCCAGCTTACTTAGCGGGGGAGGTTCCGGGGAGCTGTTTTTT

clone size: .
J gene: TRBJ2-7
V gene: TRBV6-5
D gene: .
CDR3 protein: CASSKTGSLYEQYF
CDR3 DNA: TGTGCCAGCAGTAAAACAGGGTCTCTCTACGAGCAGTACTTC

clone size: .
J gene: TRBJ2-7
V gene: TRBV18
D gene: TRBD1
CDR3 protein: CASSPGPGQALYEQYF
CDR3 DNA: TGTGCCAGCTCACCTGGACCGGGACAGGCCCTTTACGAGCAGTACTTC

clone size: once
J gene: TRBJ2-2
V gene: TRBV7-2
D gene: .
CDR3 protein: CASSQGVNTGELFF
CDR3 DNA: TGTGCCAGCAGTCAAGGGGTCAACACCGGGGAGCTGTTTTTT

clone size: .
J gene: TRBJ1-2
V gene: TRBV6-1
D gene: TRBD1
CDR3 protein: CASSESGQGRRGYTF
CDR3 DNA: TGTGCCAGCAGTGAAAGCGGACAGGGGAGACGAGGCTACACCTTC

clone size: .
J gene: TRBJ2-7
V gene: TRBV7-8
D gene: .
CDR3 protein: CASSLEGQTYEQYF
CDR3 DNA: TGTGCCAGCAGCTTGGAGGGACAGACCTACGAGCAGTACTTC

clone size: .
J gene: TRBJ2-5
V gene: TRBV24-1
D gene: TRBD1
CDR3 protein: CATSGPKGRGRPTVQETQYF
CDR3 DNA: TGTGCCACCAGTGGCCCGAAAGGCAGGGGGCGCCCCACCGTCCAAGAGACCCAGTACTTC

clone size: .
J gene: TRBJ2-7
V gene: TRBV5-1
D gene: TRBD1
CDR3 protein: CASSTRDRVGEQYF
CDR3 DNA: TGCGCCAGCAGCACCCGGGACAGGGTAGGCGAGCAGTACTTC